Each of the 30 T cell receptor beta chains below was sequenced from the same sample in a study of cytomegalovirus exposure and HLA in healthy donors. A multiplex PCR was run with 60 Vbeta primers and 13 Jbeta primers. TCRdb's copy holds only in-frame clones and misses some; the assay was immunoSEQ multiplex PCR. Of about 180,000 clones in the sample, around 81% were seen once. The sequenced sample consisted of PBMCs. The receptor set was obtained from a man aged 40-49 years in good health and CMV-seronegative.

CDR3 region: CASSHTTGTTNEQYF. In DNA form, the CDR3 reads TGTGCCAGTAGTCATACTACAGGGACGACTAATGAGCAGTACTTC. This rearrangement joins TRBV19 to TRBJ2-7, with D possibly TRBD1 on 6 matching bases. In germline, CDR1 is LNHDA, CDR2 SQIVND (reference sequence). Trimming removed 5 bases at V and 7 bases at J, with 21 bases between. The CDR3 is 15 amino acids. Drawing the rest from reference TRBV19 and TRBJ2-7, the complete variable domain is DGGITQSPKYLFRKEGQNVTLSCEQNLNHDAMYWYRQDPGQGLRLIYYSQIVNDFQKGDIAEGYSVSREKKESFPLTVTSAQKNPTAFYLCASSHTTGTTNEQYFGPGTRLTVT.

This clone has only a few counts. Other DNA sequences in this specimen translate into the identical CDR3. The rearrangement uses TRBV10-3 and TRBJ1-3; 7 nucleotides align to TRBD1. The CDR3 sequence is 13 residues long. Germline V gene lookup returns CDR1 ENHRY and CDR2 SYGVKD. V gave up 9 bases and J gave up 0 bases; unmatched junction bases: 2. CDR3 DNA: TGTGCCATTCGGGACAGCTCTGGAAACACCATATATTTT. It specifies CAIRDSSGNTIYF.

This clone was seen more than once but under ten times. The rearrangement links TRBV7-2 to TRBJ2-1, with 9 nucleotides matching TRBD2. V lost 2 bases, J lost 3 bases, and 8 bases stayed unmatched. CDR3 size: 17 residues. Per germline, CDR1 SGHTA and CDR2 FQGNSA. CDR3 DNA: TGTGCCAGCAGCTTACCATTAGCGGGGGCTGTCTACAATGAGCAGTTCTTC. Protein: CASSLPLAGAVYNEQFF.

CDR3 amino acids: CASSLGREDNQPQHF. In DNA form, the CDR3 reads TGTGCCAGCAGCTTAGGGCGGGAGGACAATCAGCCCCAGCATTTT. The V call is TRBV7-8, the J call TRBJ1-5; D not certain. The CDR3 is 15 residues long. Per germline, CDR1 SGHVS and CDR2 FQNEAQ. The germline V and J ends were trimmed by 1 base and 3 bases, with 10 bases remaining between them.

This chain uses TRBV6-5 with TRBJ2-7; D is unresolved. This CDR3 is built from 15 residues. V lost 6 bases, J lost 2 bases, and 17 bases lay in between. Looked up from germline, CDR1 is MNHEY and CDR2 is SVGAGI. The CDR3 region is CASSRTPGPPYEQYF. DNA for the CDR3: TGTGCCAGCAGCCGAACACCGGGTCCCCCCTACGAGCAGTACTTC.

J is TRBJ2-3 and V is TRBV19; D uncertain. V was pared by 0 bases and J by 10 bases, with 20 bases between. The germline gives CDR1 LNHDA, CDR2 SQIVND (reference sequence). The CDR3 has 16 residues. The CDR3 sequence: CASSIDISLIGVPQYF. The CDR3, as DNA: TGTGCCAGTAGTATAGATATAAGTCTAATCGGAGTCCCGCAGTATTTT.

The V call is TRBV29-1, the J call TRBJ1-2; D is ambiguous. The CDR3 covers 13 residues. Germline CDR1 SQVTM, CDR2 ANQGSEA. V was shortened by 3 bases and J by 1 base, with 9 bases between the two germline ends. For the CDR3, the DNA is TGCAGCGTTGAGGCAGGAGGTAACTATGGCTACACCTTC. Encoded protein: CSVEAGGNYGYTF.

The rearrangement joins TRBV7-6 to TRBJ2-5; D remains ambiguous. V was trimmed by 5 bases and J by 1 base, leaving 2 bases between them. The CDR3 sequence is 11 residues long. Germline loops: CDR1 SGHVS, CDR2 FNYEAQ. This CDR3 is CASSLQETQYF. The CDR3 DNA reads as TGTGCCAGCAGCCTCCAAGAGACCCAGTACTTC.

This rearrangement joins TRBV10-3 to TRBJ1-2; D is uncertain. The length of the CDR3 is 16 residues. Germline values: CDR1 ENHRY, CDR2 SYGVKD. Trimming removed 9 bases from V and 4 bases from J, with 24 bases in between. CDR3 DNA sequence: TGTGCCATTAGCGGACCCCCCCGGAGAACCTCCTATGGCTACACCTTC. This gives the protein CAISGPPRRTSYGYTF.

The CDR3 region has the DNA TGTGCCAGCAGCAAGAGCATCCCTCCGGGACAGCTGGCAGATACGCAGTATTTT. Translated, it gives CASSKSIPPGQLADTQYF. This chain connects TRBV21-1 to TRBJ2-3; TRBD1 is the table's D call, not checked against the DNA. TRBV21-1 is described as a pseudogene. The CDR3 loop spans 18 amino acids.

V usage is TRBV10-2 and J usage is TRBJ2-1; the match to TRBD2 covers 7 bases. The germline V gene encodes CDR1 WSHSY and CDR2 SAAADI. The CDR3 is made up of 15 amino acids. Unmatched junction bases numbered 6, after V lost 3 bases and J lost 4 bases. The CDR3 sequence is CASSDRLAGYNEQFF. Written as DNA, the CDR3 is TGCGCCAGCAGTGACCGACTAGCCGGTTACAATGAGCAGTTCTTC.

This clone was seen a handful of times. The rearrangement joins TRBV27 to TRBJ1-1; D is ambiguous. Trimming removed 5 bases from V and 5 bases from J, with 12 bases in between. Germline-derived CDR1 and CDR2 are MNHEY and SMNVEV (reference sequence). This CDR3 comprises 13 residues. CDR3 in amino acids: CASSPPWATEAFF. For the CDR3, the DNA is TGTGCCAGCAGTCCCCCTTGGGCGACTGAAGCTTTCTTT.

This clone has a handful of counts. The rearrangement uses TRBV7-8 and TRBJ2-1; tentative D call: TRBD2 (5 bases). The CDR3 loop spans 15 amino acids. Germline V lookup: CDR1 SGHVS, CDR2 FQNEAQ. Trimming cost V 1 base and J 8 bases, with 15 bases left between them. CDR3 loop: CASSLVPGFSDEQFF. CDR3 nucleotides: TGTGCCAGCAGCTTAGTACCGGGATTTAGCGATGAGCAGTTCTTC.

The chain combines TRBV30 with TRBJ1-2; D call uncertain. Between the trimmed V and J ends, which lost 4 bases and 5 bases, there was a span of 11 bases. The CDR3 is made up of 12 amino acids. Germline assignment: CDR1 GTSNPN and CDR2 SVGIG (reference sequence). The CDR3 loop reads CAWTTSLYGYTF. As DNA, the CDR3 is TGTGCCTGGACCACTAGCTTGTATGGCTACACCTTC. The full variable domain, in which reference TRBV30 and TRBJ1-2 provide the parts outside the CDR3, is SQTIHQWPATLVQPVGSPLSLECTVEGTSNPNLYWYRQAAGRGLQLLFYSVGIGQISSEVPQNLSASRPQDRQFILSSKKLLLSDSGFYLCAWTTSLYGYTFGSGTRLTVV.

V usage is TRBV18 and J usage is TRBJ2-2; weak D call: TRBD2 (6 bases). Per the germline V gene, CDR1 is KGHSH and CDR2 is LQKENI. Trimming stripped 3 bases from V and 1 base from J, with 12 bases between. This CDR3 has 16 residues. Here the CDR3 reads CASSPSGLGNTGELFF. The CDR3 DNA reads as TGTGCCAGCTCACCCAGCGGGCTTGGGAACACCGGGGAGCTGTTTTTT.

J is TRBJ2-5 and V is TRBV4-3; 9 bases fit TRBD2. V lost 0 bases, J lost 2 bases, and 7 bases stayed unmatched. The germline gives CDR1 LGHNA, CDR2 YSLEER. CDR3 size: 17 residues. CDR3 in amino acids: CASSQEWASGEQETQYF. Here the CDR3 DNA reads TGCGCCAGCAGCCAAGAGTGGGCTAGCGGGGAACAAGAGACCCAGTACTTC.

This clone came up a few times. The CDR3 sequence is CASSTRSYGYTF. Written as DNA, the CDR3 is TGTGCCAGCAGCACTAGGTCCTATGGCTACACCTTC. The chain recombines TRBV7-2 with TRBJ1-2; D remains unclear. Germline loops: CDR1 SGHTA, CDR2 FQGNSA. This CDR3 is built from 12 residues. The V end was cut by 5 bases, the J end by 4 bases, with 8 bases between.

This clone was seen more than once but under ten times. The CDR3 is CASSLVEGTEAFF. The CDR3 nucleotides read TGCGCCAGCAGCTTGGTAGAGGGCACTGAAGCTTTCTTT. The chain recombines TRBV5-1 with TRBJ1-1, with D uncertain. The V end was cut by 0 bases, the J end by 4 bases, with 7 bases between. Germline CDR1 is SGHRS and CDR2 is YFSETQ. The CDR3 length is 13 residues.

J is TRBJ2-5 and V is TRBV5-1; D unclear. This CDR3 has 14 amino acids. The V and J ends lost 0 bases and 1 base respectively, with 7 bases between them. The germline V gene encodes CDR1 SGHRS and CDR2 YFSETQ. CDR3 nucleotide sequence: TGCGCCAGCAGCTTGGTTGGCTCCCAAGAGACCCAGTACTTC. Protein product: CASSLVGSQETQYF.

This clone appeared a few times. CDR3 residues: CASSLTGLDREQYF. As DNA, the CDR3 is TGTGCCAGCAGTTTAACGGGACTGGATCGCGAGCAGTACTTC. This sequence joins TRBV27 and TRBJ2-7, with a tentative D call TRBD2 (6 bases). The germline CDR1 and CDR2 sequences are MNHEY and SMNVEV (reference sequence). CDR3 length equals 14 residues. V was clipped by 2 bases and J by 6 bases, with 14 bases between them.

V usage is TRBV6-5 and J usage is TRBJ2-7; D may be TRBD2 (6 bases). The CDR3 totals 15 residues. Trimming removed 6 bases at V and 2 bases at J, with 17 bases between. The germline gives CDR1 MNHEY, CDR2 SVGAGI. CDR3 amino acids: CASSSGTLNPYEQYF. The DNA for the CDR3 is TGTGCCAGCAGCTCCGGGACTTTGAATCCCTACGAGCAGTACTTC.

CDR3 protein: CASSGGGRAPYEADTQYF. For the CDR3, the DNA is TGTGCCAGCAGCGGAGGGGGGAGGGCGCCGTATGAGGCAGATACGCAGTATTTT. V and J are TRBV7-9 and TRBJ2-3, with D perhaps TRBD2 (7 bases). From germline, CDR1 is SEHNR and CDR2 FQNEAQ (reference sequence). The CDR3 totals 18 residues. Trimming removed 5 bases at V and 4 bases at J, with 25 bases between. The full variable domain, with the rest looked up from reference TRBV7-9 and TRBJ2-3, is DTGVSQNPRHKITKRGQNVTFRCDPISEHNRLYWYRQTLGQGPEFLTYFQNEAQLEKSRLLSDRFSAERPKGSFSTLEIQRTEQGDSAMYLCASSGGGRAPYEADTQYFGPGTRLTVL.

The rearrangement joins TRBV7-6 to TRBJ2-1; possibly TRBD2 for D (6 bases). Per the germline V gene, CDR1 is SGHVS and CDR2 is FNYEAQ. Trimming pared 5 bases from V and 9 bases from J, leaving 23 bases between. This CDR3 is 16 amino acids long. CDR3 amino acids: CASSESTGAPRREQFF. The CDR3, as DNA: TGTGCCAGCAGCGAATCCACGGGAGCCCCTCGACGTGAGCAGTTCTTC.

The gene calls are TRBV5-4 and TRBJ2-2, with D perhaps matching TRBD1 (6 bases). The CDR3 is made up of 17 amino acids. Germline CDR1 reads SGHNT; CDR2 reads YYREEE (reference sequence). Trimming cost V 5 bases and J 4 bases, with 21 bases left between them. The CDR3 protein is CASSPRSDSRSTGELFF. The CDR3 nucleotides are TGTGCCAGCAGTCCCCGATCGGACAGTAGAAGCACCGGGGAGCTGTTTTTT.

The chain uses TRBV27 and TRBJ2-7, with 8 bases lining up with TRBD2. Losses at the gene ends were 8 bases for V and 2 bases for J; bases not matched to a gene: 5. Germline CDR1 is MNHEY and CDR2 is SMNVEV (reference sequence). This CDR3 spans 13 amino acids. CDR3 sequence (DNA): TGTGCCAGCGGCGGGGGGCCCGCCTACGAGCAGTACTTC. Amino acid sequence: CASGGGPAYEQYF.

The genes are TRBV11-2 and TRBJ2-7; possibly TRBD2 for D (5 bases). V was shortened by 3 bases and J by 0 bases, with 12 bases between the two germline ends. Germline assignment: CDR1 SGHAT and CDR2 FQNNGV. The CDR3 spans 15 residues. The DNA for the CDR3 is TGTGCCAGCAGCTTCGGAGCGGCCTCCTCCTACGAGCAGTACTTC. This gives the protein CASSFGAASSYEQYF.

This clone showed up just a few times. The CDR3 region has the DNA TGTGCCAGCAGCCCCCCGGCGGGAGTCGCAGAGACCCAGTACTTC. Its protein product is CASSPPAGVAETQYF. The V call is TRBV11-3, the J call TRBJ2-5; 7 positions agree with TRBD2. The CDR3 runs to 15 residues. CDR1 and CDR2 (germline): SGHNT, YENEEA. Losses at the gene ends were 5 bases for V and 4 bases for J; bases not matched to a gene: 10.

CDR3 sequence reads: CASSVAGASSQTQYF. DNA for the CDR3: TGTGCCAGCAGCGTAGCAGGGGCCTCCTCCCAGACCCAGTACTTC. The chain has TRBV9 and TRBJ2-5; TRBD1 might be the D (6 bases). Germline V gene data show CDR1 as SGDLS and CDR2 as YYNGEE. Trimming shortened V by 0 bases and J by 6 bases, and 15 bases separated the two germline ends. The CDR3 has 15 amino acids.

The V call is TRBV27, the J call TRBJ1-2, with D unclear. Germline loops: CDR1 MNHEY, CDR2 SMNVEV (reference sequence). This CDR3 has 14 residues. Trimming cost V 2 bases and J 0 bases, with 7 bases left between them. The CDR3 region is CASSLGPPNYGYTF. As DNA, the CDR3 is TGTGCCAGCAGTTTAGGGCCTCCTAACTATGGCTACACCTTC.

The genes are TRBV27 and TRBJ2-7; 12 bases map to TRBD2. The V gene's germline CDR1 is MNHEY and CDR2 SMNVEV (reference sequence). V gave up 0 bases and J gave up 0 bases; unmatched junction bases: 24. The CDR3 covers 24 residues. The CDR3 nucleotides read TGTGCCAGCAGTTTATCGGTGTTGGGACAGGCGTTACTAGCGGGAGGACGCATCTCCTACGAGCAGTACTTC. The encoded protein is CASSLSVLGQALLAGGRISYEQYF.